This T cell receptor beta chain was recovered during a study of early T cells in non-severe SARS-CoV-2 infection. This clonotype has a count of ten or more. In the library, individual cDNA molecules carried attached unique molecular identifiers. TCRdb called the 5' RACE reads again in MiXCR, with one record for every CDR3 protein. Of about 37,000 distinct CDR3 sequences listed, roughly 5% are singletons. The TCR comes from an adult who was a healthcare worker with PCR-confirmed SARS-CoV-2 infection or an uninfected control (not recorded which). Sequencing input: whole blood.

The CDR3 DNA is TGCAGTGCTAGCGCGGGGGCCAGTGAAAAACTGTTTTTT. Amino acid sequence: CSASAGASEKLFF. The gene calls are TRBV20-1 and TRBJ1-4; TRBD1 might be the D (6 bases). The V and J ends lost 3 bases and 7 bases respectively, with 12 bases between them. The CDR3 runs to 13 residues. In germline, CDR1 is DFQATT, CDR2 SNEGSKA (reference sequence).